This T cell receptor beta chain was retrieved from a study of blood T cell repertoires in COVID-19 (dated by TCRdb to the early 2020s). Regarding the research as a whole: Collaborator samples came from the United States, Italy and Spain and covered acute and convalescent phases of COVID-19. The material from the prospective study consisted of cDNA or gDNA derived from T cells, B-cell-depleted T cells, or PBMCs. The dataset comprised deeply sampled blood TCRbeta repertoires from subjects exposed to, actively infected with, or recovered from COVID-19. The repertoires were made available in a free public database intended to serve as a resource for research on the immune response to SARS-CoV-2. Samples came from the ongoing ImmuneRACE study (first 160 participants) plus 1,254 subjects from 6 global collaborators. The sample metadata nearly always contained a de-identified subject ID, COVID-19 status, age in years and sex. Where available, HLA class I and class II types were obtained from metadata supplied by the sample provider rather than from assay-based typing.

The collaborating institutions used their own protocols to collect whole blood in K2EDTA tubes. For TCRbeta analysis, collaborators shipped samples in one of three forms: frozen whole blood, isolated PBMCs, or DNA extracted from either of those sample types. In the case of this clone: Its cognate antigen has yet to be identified. No base qualities exist here, and no much larger clone lies one base off it.

General conclusions and limits of the study: The quantity of clinical and demographic metadata differed by source and by participant and was supplied without curation.

TCRbeta CDR3 regions were amplified from genomic DNA by means of the immunoSEQ Assay, a bias-controlled multiplex PCR. As for how the authors treated the data: Nucleated cell counts per sample were estimated from amplification of reference gene primers within the assay. To quantify the absolute abundance of each unique TCRbeta CDR3 rearrangement, sequence reads were collapsed and filtered. For each sample, productive Simpson clonality was calculated as the square root of Simpson's diversity index across productive rearrangements. TCRdb provides this immuneACCESS table in a form limited to in-frame rearrangements. Some clones are lacking; in checked studies, under half of them reflect an unresolved V gene, and why the rest are absent is not known. V and J calls and clone size come straight from that table; D and trimming were deduced from the DNA. The sample table records approximately 170,000 clones; around 81% of these occur just once. The top ten constitute approximately 2.6% of the sample.

From its cysteine to its phenylalanine, the CDR3 spans 15 amino acids. The read is trimmed to its CDR3 DNA, 45 bases read in frame from base 1. The junction shows trimming of 3 bases on V and 5 bases on J, and the gene matches do not reach 5 bases of it. Reading the germline V gene gives CDR1 KGHSH and CDR2 LQKENI. This receptor was obtained from a human donor with acute or convalescent COVID-19. The donor label of this sample is uncertain. Rearrangement joined TRBV18 to TRBJ2-1; 9 central bases correspond to TRBD2. Sequences were obtained from peripheral blood. The CDR3 sequence is CASSPSSGENNEQFF. The nucleotide sequence is TGTGCCAGCTCACCTTCTAGCGGGGAGAACAATGAGCAGTTCTTC.